Following are 14 T cell receptor beta chains from one sample sequenced in a study of cytomegalovirus exposure and HLA in healthy donors (dated by TCRdb to 2016 to 2017). Library preparation employed the immunoSEQ multiplex PCR assay. For the multiplex PCR, a mixture combining 60 forward primers for TCR Vbeta segments and 13 reverse primers for TCR Jbeta segments was used. TCRdb retrieved this table from immuneACCESS and kept in-frame rearrangements only. Not all clones are present; in checked studies, unresolved V genes account for under half, and no reason is known for the remainder. The sample contains 200,000 to 250,000 clones, more than 75% of them found a single time. The ten biggest clones cover around 1.4% of the sample. Sequences were obtained from PBMCs. These receptors were taken from a human donor in good health.

The rearrangement uses TRBV19 and TRBJ2-7; 10 positions agree with TRBD1. The ends lost 5 bases at V and 2 bases at J; junction bases unmatched: 3. CDR3 length: 14 residues. Germline V gene lookup returns CDR1 LNHDA and CDR2 SQIVND (reference sequence). CDR3 nucleotides: TGTGCCAGTAGTCGTGGACAGGGGGCCTACGAGCAGTACTTC. Translated, it gives CASSRGQGAYEQYF.

V gene TRBV7-2 combines with J gene TRBJ2-7; TRBD2 agrees at 9 bases. The CDR3 contains 15 residues. With V trimmed by 5 bases and J by 1 base, 6 bases remained unmatched. The germline V gene encodes CDR1 SGHTA and CDR2 FQGNSA. CDR3 in DNA: TGTGCCAGCAGCGCCACTAGCGGGCATTCCTACGAGCAGTACTTC. It translates to CASSATSGHSYEQYF.

The chain has TRBV7-2 and TRBJ2-7; 11 bases fit TRBD2. This CDR3 is built from 16 residues. Germline CDR1 and CDR2: SGHTA and FQGNSA. With 7 bases clipped from V and 6 bases from J, the junction kept 14 bases outside the gene matches. CDR3 in amino acids: CASTLGLAGQGGEQYF. In nucleotides, the CDR3 is TGTGCCAGCACTCTCGGACTAGCGGGCCAAGGGGGCGAGCAGTACTTC.

This clone was seen a handful of times. This chain links TRBV18 with TRBJ1-1, with no clear D. Trimming took off 4 bases at V and 0 bases at J, with 12 bases between the two ends. Germline V gives CDR1 KGHSH, CDR2 LQKENI. The CDR3 has 15 residues. The CDR3 sequence: CASSLNSVLNTEAFF. In DNA form, the CDR3 reads TGTGCCAGCTCACTCAATTCGGTATTGAACACTGAAGCTTTCTTT.

V and J are TRBV6-5 and TRBJ2-3; 7 bases line up with TRBD1. Germline CDR1 reads MNHEY; CDR2 reads SVGAGI. V gave up 6 bases and J gave up 2 bases; unmatched junction bases: 5. CDR3 size: 14 residues. CDR3 in DNA: TGTGCCAGCAGCATGGGACAGTACACAGATACGCAGTATTTT. It translates to CASSMGQYTDTQYF.

The J gene is TRBJ1-4, the V gene TRBV7-9, with D perhaps matching TRBD1 (6 bases). V gave up 5 bases and J gave up 3 bases, with 13 bases separating them. This CDR3 comprises 15 residues. In germline, CDR1 is SEHNR, CDR2 FQNEAQ (reference sequence). CDR3 in DNA: TGTGCCAGCAGCGGCGCAGGGGCTTCTAATGAAAAACTGTTTTTT. Protein: CASSGAGASNEKLFF.

The chain combines TRBV9 with TRBJ2-1, with a weak D call TRBD2 (5 bases). V dropped 3 bases and J dropped 3 bases, with 7 bases sitting between them. Per the germline V gene, CDR1 is SGDLS and CDR2 is YYNGEE. The CDR3 consists of 13 residues. CDR3 amino acids: CASSEGLYNEQFF. DNA for the CDR3: TGTGCCAGCAGCGAAGGACTCTACAATGAGCAGTTCTTC.

The genes are TRBV28 and TRBJ2-5; 7 positions match TRBD1. Germline CDR1 MDHEN, CDR2 SYDVKM. The CDR3 is made up of 16 amino acids. J lost 4 bases, V lost 4 bases, and 12 bases had no gene match. The CDR3 DNA reads TGTGCCAGCAGTTGGGCTCGGACAGGACACCTAGAGACCCAGTACTTC. The encoded protein is CASSWARTGHLETQYF.

The rearrangement joins TRBV6-6 to TRBJ2-5; D uncertain. The J call is doubtful: the DNA matches TRBJ2-7 better. The CDR3 has 14 amino acids. Germline V gene data show CDR1 as MNHNY and CDR2 as SVGAGI (reference sequence). The CDR3 sequence is CASSYVPESYEQYF. In DNA, the CDR3 is TGTGCCAGCAGTTATGTCCCCGAATCCTACGAGCAGTACTTC.

This clone was counted a few times. The V call is TRBV21-1, the J call TRBJ1-1. TRBV21-1 constitutes a pseudogene. The CDR3 length is 15 residues. In DNA form, the CDR3 reads TGTGCCAGCAGCAAAGTTGAAGACGGGGACACTGAAGCTTTCTTT. Its translation: CASSKVEDGDTEAFF.

This chain uses TRBV18 with TRBJ2-1; 7 nucleotides match TRBD2. Germline loops: CDR1 KGHSH, CDR2 LQKENI. V lost 3 bases, J lost 5 bases, and 4 bases stayed unmatched. CDR3 length: 14 residues. CDR3 DNA: TGTGCCAGCTCACCTACCGGGACTAACAATGAGCAGTTCTTC. Translating gives CASSPTGTNNEQFF.

In the case of this clone: The junction differs from germline at one of its ends, possibly a read error. The chain joins TRBV5-6 to TRBJ2-7; tentative D call: TRBD2 (6 bases). The CDR3 is 17 amino acids. Germline V lookup: CDR1 SGHDT, CDR2 YYEEEE. The CDR3: CASSLEGAARSSYEQYF. The DNA for the CDR3 is TGTGCCAGCAGTTTGGAGGGAGCGGCCAGGAGCTCCTACGAGCAGTACTTC.

This chain joins TRBV6-6 and TRBJ1-3; unclear D gene. Germline CDR1 reads MNHNY; CDR2 reads SVGAGI (reference sequence). The germline V and J ends were trimmed by 6 bases and 1 base, with 16 bases remaining between them. This CDR3 contains 16 residues. The CDR3 region is CASSPNLLGSGNTIYF. The CDR3, as DNA: TGTGCCAGCAGCCCAAACCTCCTAGGATCTGGAAACACCATATATTTT.

This clone was observed a few times. V and J are TRBV28 and TRBJ2-7, with 10 bases aligning to TRBD2. The V gene end was trimmed by 7 bases and the J gene end by 3 bases; junction bases not matched to a gene: 15. There are 17 residues in the CDR3. CDR1 is MDHEN, CDR2 SYDVKM, per germline. Here the CDR3 DNA reads TGTGCCAGCAACAAACTAGCGGGACCCGGGGACAACTACGAGCAGTACTTC. It yields the protein CASNKLAGPGDNYEQYF.